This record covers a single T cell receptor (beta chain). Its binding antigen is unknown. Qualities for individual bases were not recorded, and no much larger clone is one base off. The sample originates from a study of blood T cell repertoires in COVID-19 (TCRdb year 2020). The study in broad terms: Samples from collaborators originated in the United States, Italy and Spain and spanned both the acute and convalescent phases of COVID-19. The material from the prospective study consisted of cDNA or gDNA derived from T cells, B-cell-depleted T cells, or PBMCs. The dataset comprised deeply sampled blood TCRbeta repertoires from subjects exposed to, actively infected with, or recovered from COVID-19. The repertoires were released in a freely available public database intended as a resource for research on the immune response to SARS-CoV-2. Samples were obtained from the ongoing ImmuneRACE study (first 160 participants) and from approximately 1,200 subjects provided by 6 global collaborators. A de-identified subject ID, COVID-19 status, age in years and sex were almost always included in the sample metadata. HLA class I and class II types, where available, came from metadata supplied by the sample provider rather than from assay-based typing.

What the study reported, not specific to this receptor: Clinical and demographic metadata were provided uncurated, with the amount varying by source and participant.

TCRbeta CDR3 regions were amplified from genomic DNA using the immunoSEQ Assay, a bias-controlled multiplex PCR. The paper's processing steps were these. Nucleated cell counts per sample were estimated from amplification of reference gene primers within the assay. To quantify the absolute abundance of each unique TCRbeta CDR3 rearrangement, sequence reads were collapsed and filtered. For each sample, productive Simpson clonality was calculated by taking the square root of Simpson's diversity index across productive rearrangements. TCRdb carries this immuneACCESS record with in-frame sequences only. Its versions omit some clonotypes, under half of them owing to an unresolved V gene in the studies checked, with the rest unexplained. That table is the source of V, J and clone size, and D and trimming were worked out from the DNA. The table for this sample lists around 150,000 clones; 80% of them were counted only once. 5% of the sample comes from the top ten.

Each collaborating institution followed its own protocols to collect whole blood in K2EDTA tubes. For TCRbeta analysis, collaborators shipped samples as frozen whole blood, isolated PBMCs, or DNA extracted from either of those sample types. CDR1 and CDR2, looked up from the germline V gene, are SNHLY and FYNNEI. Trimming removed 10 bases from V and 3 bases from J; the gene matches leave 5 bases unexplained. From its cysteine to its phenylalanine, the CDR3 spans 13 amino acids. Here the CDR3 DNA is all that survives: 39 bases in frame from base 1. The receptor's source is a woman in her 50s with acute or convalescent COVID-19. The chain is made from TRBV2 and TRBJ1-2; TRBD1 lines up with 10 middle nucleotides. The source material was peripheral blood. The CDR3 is CATRTGGDYGYTF. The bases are TGTGCCACGCGGACAGGGGGGGACTATGGCTACACCTTC. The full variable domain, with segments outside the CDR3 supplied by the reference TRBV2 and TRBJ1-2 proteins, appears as EPEVTQTPSHQVTQMGQEVILRCVPISNHLYFYWYRQILGQKVEFLVSFYNNEISEKSEIFDDQFSVERPDGSNFTLKIRSTKLEDSAMYFCATRTGGDYGYTFGSGTRLTVV.